This paragraph covers one TCR beta chain sequence. The data were taken from a study of blood T cell repertoires in COVID-19. Study at large: PBMCs, B-cell-depleted T cells, or T cells were the source of the cDNA or gDNA that made up the material.

In the source study's methods: Estimates of nucleated cell counts were drawn from the amplification of reference gene primers. TCRdb's table, derived via immunoSEQ multiplex PCR, lists solely in-frame clones and lacks some. V and J calls and clone size follow that table, whereas D and trimming were derived from the DNA. The sample includes some 27,000 clones, about 80% of them seen just once. The CDR3 has 16 residues. The V and J ends lost 0 bases and 2 bases, in that order; junction bases with no gene match: 4. The germline V gene has CDR1 SGHTS and CDR2 YDEGEE. This sequence was found in a man in his 70s with acute or convalescent COVID-19. The V call is TRBV5-8, the J call TRBJ2-3, with TRBD2 matching over 9 bases. Sequencing was carried out using peripheral blood. DNA of the CDR3: TGTGCCAGCAGCTTGGGTCTAGCGGGGACCACAGATACGCAGTATTTT. It codes for CASSLGLAGTTDTQYF.